This is a list of T cell receptor beta chains from one sample in a study of cytomegalovirus exposure and HLA in healthy donors. Here immunoSEQ multiplex PCR was the method, and the copy in TCRdb shows in-frame clones only, minus some. The sample lists about 160,000 clones, roughly 77% occurring once. Sequenced sample: PBMCs. The receptors come from a woman in her 50s in good health and CMV-seropositive. CDR3s include the opening cysteine and the closing phenylalanine or tryptophan. The D gene is left open where the match is weak. Where a row states a size, it is once, few, many or the class of an expanded clone; other rows omit it.

TGTGCCAGCAGCTCCGGGTGGACAGGGCTATCCCGGAAGCCTGAAGCTTTCTTT	CASSSGWTGLSRKPEAFF	TRBJ1-1	NA	TRBV7-2	TRBD1
TGTGCCAGCAGTCACCAGATGGCCGGGGAGCTGTTTTTT	CASSHQMAGELFF	TRBJ2-2	NA	TRBV6-6	NA
TGTGCCAGCAGCCAAGATGGGGCGGAGTCGCCAGGGGGTCCCTACAATGAGCAGTTCTTC	CASSQDGAESPGGPYNEQFF	TRBJ2-1	NA	TRBV14	TRBD1
TGTGCCAGCAGTGGCGGGAGGGTTTTGCGAACAGATACGCAGTATTTT	CASSGGRVLRTDTQYF	TRBJ2-3	NA	TRBV5-4	TRBD2
TGTGCCAGCATCAGGGGGGACACTGAAGCTTTCTTT	CASIRGDTEAFF	TRBJ1-1	NA	TRBV6-1	TRBD1
TGTGCCAGCAGTCAGGCCTCCTACAATGAGCAGTTCTTC	CASSQASYNEQFF	TRBJ2-1	NA	TRBV6-4	NA
TGTGCCAGCAGTTTATTCGACAGGAACACTGAAGCTTTCTTT	CASSLFDRNTEAFF	TRBJ1-1	few	TRBV27	NA
TGCGCCAGCAGCTGGGGGGGCAGCGGGATATACTACGAGCAGTACTTC	CASSWGGSGIYYEQYF	TRBJ2-7	NA	TRBV5-1	NA
TGTGCCAGTAGTATTGGGGGACTAGCGGAAGGAGGTACCGGGGAGCTGTTTTTT	CASSIGGLAEGGTGELFF	TRBJ2-2	NA	TRBV19	TRBD2
TGTGCCAGCAGAATCCACGGACAGGGAGGGTATGGCTACACCTTC	CASRIHGQGGYGYTF	TRBJ1-2	few	TRBV28	TRBD1
TGTGCCAGCAGTTTACTGTCCAGGCTTGGTGGCTACACCTTC	CASSLLSRLGGYTF	TRBJ1-2	NA	TRBV28	NA
TGTGCCAGCAGCCGCCAGTCCGACGAGCAGTACTTC	CASSRQSDEQYF	TRBJ2-7	NA	TRBV7-8	NA
TGTGCCAGCAGCCGACAGACATGGTCTGGAAACACCATATATTTT	CASSRQTWSGNTIYF	TRBJ1-3	NA	TRBV14	NA
TGTGCCAGCAGTTTACAGGGGCGCGTACAGCCCCAGCATTTT	CASSLQGRVQPQHF	TRBJ1-5	NA	TRBV27	NA
TGTGCCAGCACCTCACCTGGACAGGGTGGGAATCAGCCCCAGCATTTT	CASTSPGQGGNQPQHF	TRBJ1-5	once	TRBV6-6	TRBD1
TGCAGCGTTGAGACGGGAGTTGTCGATGAGCAGTTCTTC	CSVETGVVDEQFF	TRBJ2-1	NA	TRBV29-1	NA
TGCGCCAGCAGCTCTTCCCCTACGGAGCAGTACTTC	CASSSSPTEQYF	TRBJ2-7	NA	TRBV5-1	NA
TGTGCCAGCAGCTTAACCACTGCGGACAATGAGCAGTTCTTC	CASSLTTADNEQFF	TRBJ2-1	NA	TRBV7-9	NA
TGTGCCAGCAGACACAGGGGTTTGTCCGATACGCAGTATTTT	CASRHRGLSDTQYF	TRBJ2-3	NA	TRBV5-6	TRBD1
TGTGCCACCAGATCGGGGGGGCCGGCAGATACGCAGTATTTT	CATRSGGPADTQYF	TRBJ2-3	NA	TRBV19	TRBD2
TGTGCCAGCAGCCAACAGGGCTCCAAAAACATTCAGTACTTC	CASSQQGSKNIQYF	TRBJ2-4	NA	TRBV14	NA
TGTGCCAGTAGTATACCGGGAGGGCCACGTACCGGGGAGCTGTTTTTT	CASSIPGGPRTGELFF	TRBJ2-2	NA	TRBV19	TRBD2
TGTGCCAGTAGTATAAGGTCAGGGGCCATCTCCTACGAGCAGTACTTC	CASSIRSGAISYEQYF	TRBJ2-7	NA	TRBV19	NA
TGTGCCAGCAGCTTTGGGGCGACAGGCGGCAGTGAAGCTTTCTTT	CASSFGATGGSEAFF	TRBJ1-1	NA	TRBV7-9	NA
TGTGCCAGTACTGACCGGGAGAGAGAGACCCAGTACTTC	CASTDRERETQYF	TRBJ2-5	NA	TRBV19	NA
TGTTCCAGCAGCCCCCCCCTTGGACAGGGTCCCTACGAGCAGTACTTC	CSSSPPLGQGPYEQYF	TRBJ2-7	NA	TRBV7-9	TRBD1
TGCAGCGGTTTAGCCTTCACAGATACGCAGTATTTT	CSGLAFTDTQYF	TRBJ2-3	NA	TRBV29-1	NA
TGCGCCAGCAGCTTGACAGATGCAAGGACAGGTCCCTACGAGCAGTACTTC	CASSLTDARTGPYEQYF	TRBJ2-7	NA	TRBV5-1	TRBD1
TGTGCCAGCAGCCCGGACAGGGGCGGTGGCTACACCTTC	CASSPDRGGGYTF	TRBJ1-2	NA	TRBV7-3	TRBD1
TGTGCCAGCAGTGCCCGGGGGGACTACGAGCAGTACTTC	CASSARGDYEQYF	TRBJ2-7	few	TRBV25-1	TRBD2
TGTGCCAGCAGCCGGACAGGGGTAACACCCCTCCACTTT	CASSRTGVTPLHF	TRBJ1-6	NA	TRBV2	TRBD1
TGTGCCAGTAGTACTTCAGGGGGCGTGAACACTGAAGCTTTCTTT	CASSTSGGVNTEAFF	TRBJ1-1	NA	TRBV19	TRBD1
TGTGCCAGCAGTTCGGGACAACTTTCACCCCTCCACTTT	CASSSGQLSPLHF	TRBJ1-6	few	TRBV28	NA
TGTGCCAGCTCACTCGGACAGGGGGCCTCCGCCTTC	CASSLGQGASAF	TRBJ1-2	NA	TRBV18	TRBD1
TGTGCCAGCAGTGGTCCGGTAGAGACCCAGTACTTC	CASSGPVETQYF	TRBJ2-5	few	TRBV2	NA
TGTGCCAGCAGTCAAGACTCCGCCAGGCAGTTCTTC	CASSQDSARQFF	TRBJ2-1	NA	TRBV28	NA
TGCGCCAGCAGCTTGGTTAGCGGGGATTACAATGAGCAGTTCTTC	CASSLVSGDYNEQFF	TRBJ2-1	NA	TRBV5-1	TRBD2
TGTGCCAGCAGCGGCAGGGGAGTGAACACTGAAGCTTTCTTT	CASSGRGVNTEAFF	TRBJ1-1	NA	TRBV11-2	NA
TGTGCCAGCAGCTTTCAGGGGGGTGCCCAAGAGACCCAGTACTTC	CASSFQGGAQETQYF	TRBJ2-5	NA	TRBV7-2	NA